This T cell receptor beta chain comes out of a study of T cell changes during pregnancy in multiple sclerosis. Assay: immunoSEQ multiplex PCR; the TCRdb copy retains only in-frame clones and omits some. This table holds about 66,000 clones, 90% to 95% found once. CDR3 length equals 16 residues. In germline, CDR1 is MGHRA, CDR2 YSYEKL. Trimming removed 3 bases from V and 3 bases from J; junction bases left unmatched: 5. The source of this sequence is a female donor with multiple sclerosis, enrolled in a pregnancy study. The chain has TRBV4-1 and TRBJ2-5; the match to TRBD2 covers 12 bases. Specimen: CD8+ T cells from peripheral blood mononuclear cells, collected before pregnancy. CDR3 sequence reads: CASSHPRTSGEETQYF. CDR3 bases: TGCGCCAGCAGCCACCCGCGGACTAGCGGGGAAGAGACCCAGTACTTC.